Listed here are 31 T cell receptor beta chains from one sample, sequenced in a study of blood T cell repertoires in COVID-19. The data were produced by immunoSEQ multiplex PCR, yet TCRdb's version contains in-frame clones alone and is incomplete. The sample holds just under 150,000 clones, roughly 82% seen once. The sample comprised peripheral blood. These receptors all stem from a human donor in a cohort sampled during active COVID-19.

The rearrangement uses TRBV6-1 and TRBJ1-2, with D perhaps TRBD1 (5 bases). The CDR3 runs to 16 residues. V was clipped by 0 bases and J by 1 base, with 12 bases between them. CDR1 and CDR2 from the germline V gene are MNHNS and SASEGT. In DNA, the CDR3 is TGTGCCAGCAGTGAAGCGCTGGCAGGGCTTAACTATGGCTACACCTTC. Amino acid sequence: CASSEALAGLNYGYTF.

This clone was found a few times. This chain joins TRBV7-9 and TRBJ2-7; no definite D call. CDR3 length: 13 amino acids. Germline CDR1 is SEHNR and CDR2 is FQNEAQ (reference sequence). V lost 5 bases and J lost 4, with 12 bases in between. CDR3 sequence reads: CASSLTDWYEQYV. As DNA, the CDR3 is TGTGCCAGCAGCCTCACCGACTGGTACGAGCAGTACGTC.

The J gene is TRBJ1-4, the V gene TRBV9, with a weak D call TRBD1 (6 bases). Trimming shortened V by 0 bases and J by 2 bases, and 11 bases separated the two germline ends. CDR1 is SGDLS and CDR2 is YYNGEE in the germline V gene. The CDR3 sequence is 16 residues long. The CDR3 region has the DNA TGTGCCAGCAGCGTAGGTGGGGGCAGGACTAATGAAAAACTGTTTTTT. Its translation: CASSVGGGRTNEKLFF.

The chain is built from TRBV9 and TRBJ2-1; weak D call: TRBD1 (5 bases). With 0 bases removed from V and 4 bases from J, the gap between germline ends came to 11 bases. The CDR3 has 15 amino acids. The V gene's germline CDR1 is SGDLS and CDR2 YYNGEE. The CDR3 coding sequence is TGTGCCAGCAGCGTAGATAGGGGATCGTACAATGAGCAGTTCTTC. This codes for CASSVDRGSYNEQFF.

V and J are TRBV7-3 and TRBJ1-2; 7 positions agree with TRBD1. CDR1 is SGHTA, CDR2 FQGTGA, per germline. V lost 5 bases to trimming and J lost 6 bases; unmatched junction nucleotides: 12. The CDR3 has 15 amino acids. The CDR3 is CASSLNRDSVNGYTF. The DNA of the CDR3 is TGTGCCAGCAGCCTTAACCGGGACAGTGTCAATGGCTACACCTTC.

The rearrangement uses TRBV9 and TRBJ1-6; TRBD1 agrees at 7 bases. Germline lookup yields CDR1 SGDLS and CDR2 YYNGEE. V dropped 0 bases and J dropped 7; count of bases not matched to a gene: 10. CDR3 length: 17 amino acids. CDR3 nucleotides: TGTGCCAGCAGCGTAGGACAGGGCCAACTTCGGAATTCACCCCTCCACTTT. This translates into CASSVGQGQLRNSPLHF.

This chain joins TRBV18 and TRBJ2-5; no reliable D call. This CDR3 region has 12 residues. Germline values: CDR1 KGHSH, CDR2 LQKENI. V was trimmed by 4 bases and J by 7 bases, leaving 10 bases between them. For the CDR3, the DNA is TGTGCCAGCTCACAAACCGGCGGGACCCAGTACTTC. It yields the protein CASSQTGGTQYF.

J is TRBJ1-6 and V is TRBV18, with 8 nucleotides matching TRBD1. J lost 8 bases, V lost 0 bases, and 9 bases had no gene match. Per the germline V gene, CDR1 is KGHSH and CDR2 is LQKENI. The CDR3 is 17 amino acids. This CDR3 reads CASSPPGQGRSHSPLHF. The CDR3 DNA sequence: TGTGCCAGCTCACCACCCGGACAGGGCCGGTCTCATTCACCCCTCCACTTT.

The CDR3 sequence: CASSPTEYVSYEQYF. The CDR3, as DNA: TGCGCCAGCAGCCCTACAGAGTACGTCTCCTACGAGCAGTACTTC. J is TRBJ2-7 and V is TRBV5-1; D not certain. The ends were cut back, 4 bases at V and 0 bases at J, with 14 bases in the middle. The CDR3 has 15 residues. Germline CDR1 SGHRS, CDR2 YFSETQ.

The V gene is TRBV30, the J gene TRBJ2-1, with 8 bases identical to TRBD1. V lost 3 bases and J lost 0; bases outside the gene matches: 4. Germline V gene lookup returns CDR1 GTSNPN and CDR2 SVGIG (reference sequence). This CDR3 has 15 amino acids. The CDR3 bases are TGTGCCTGGAGGGCCGGACAGGGCTCCTACAATGAGCAGTTCTTC. Translation: CAWRAGQGSYNEQFF.

This clone has just a few counts. This chain links TRBV5-1 with TRBJ1-5; D is ambiguous. The CDR3 spans 13 residues. Germline assignment: CDR1 SGHRS and CDR2 YFSETQ. The germline V and J ends were trimmed by 0 bases and 7 bases, with 8 bases remaining between them. CDR3 DNA sequence: TGCGCCAGCAGCTTGGGGGCCGACCAGCCCCAGCATTTT. Translation: CASSLGADQPQHF.

CDR3 in amino acids: CASSLAGYQPQHF. CDR3 nucleotides: TGTGCCAGCAGCTTGGCCGGTTATCAGCCCCAGCATTTT. This sequence joins TRBV5-8 and TRBJ1-5; D unclear. V was trimmed by 0 bases and J by 5 bases, leaving 6 bases between them. The CDR3 consists of 13 residues. Germline V gene lookup returns CDR1 SGHTS and CDR2 YDEGEE.

The CDR3: CASSQKGRTGGEAFF. Written as DNA, the CDR3 is TGTGCCAGCAGCCAAAAGGGAAGGACAGGGGGAGAAGCTTTCTTT. V gene TRBV14 combines with J gene TRBJ1-1; TRBD1 agrees at 10 bases. Germline CDR1 SGHDN, CDR2 FVKESK. The CDR3 runs to 15 residues. V lost 2 bases, J lost 8 bases, and 8 bases stayed unmatched.

The chain uses TRBV30 and TRBJ2-1, with unresolved D. Trimming removed 4 bases at V and 0 bases at J, with 7 bases between. The CDR3 is 13 residues long. Germline V gives CDR1 GTSNPN, CDR2 SVGIG (reference sequence). CDR3 bases: TGTGCCTGGACCGCTAGCTCCTACAATGAGCAGTTCTTC. The encoded protein is CAWTASSYNEQFF.

The chain joins TRBV2 to TRBJ2-7; 7 nucleotides match TRBD1. Germline V CDR1 and CDR2: SNHLY, FYNNEI. The trim removed 7 bases at V and 3 bases at J, leaving 6 bases unmatched. The CDR3 totals 13 residues. The CDR3 reads CASTLDRDYEQYV. The CDR3 coding sequence is TGTGCCAGCACCCTAGACAGGGACTACGAGCAGTACGTC.

In its sample, this clone was seen a few times. The chain employs TRBV24-1 and TRBJ2-2, with 9 bases fitting TRBD1. Germline CDR1 and CDR2: KGHDR and SFDVKD. The CDR3 is made up of 16 amino acids. Trimming at V came to 3 bases and at J to 5 bases, leaving 6 bases not matched to a gene. The DNA of the CDR3 is TGTGCCACCAGTGATAGTTGGACAGGGGTGACCGGGGAGCTGTTTTTT. Translated, it gives CATSDSWTGVTGELFF.

This chain's CDR3 is CASSQGTSDYNEQFF. CDR3 sequence (DNA): TGTGCCAGCAGCCAGGGGACTAGCGACTACAATGAGCAGTTCTTC. This rearrangement joins TRBV3-1 (or the pseudogene TRBV3-2) to TRBJ2-1; 10 nucleotides align to TRBD2. The CDR3 loop spans 15 amino acids. The trim removed 3 bases at V and 3 bases at J, leaving 2 bases unmatched. Germline V gene sequence: CDR1 LGHDT, CDR2 YNNKEL (reference sequence).

The chain employs TRBV4-2 and TRBJ2-7; 7 positions match TRBD1. The CDR3 has 15 residues. CDR1 and CDR2 from the germline V gene are LGHNA and YNFKEQ. Germline trimming cut 0 bases from V and 4 bases from J; bases unmatched to any gene: 6. CDR3 coding DNA: TGTGCCAGCAGCCAAGACTGGGACAGAGAATACGAGCAGTACTTC. It yields the protein CASSQDWDREYEQYF.

The chain uses TRBV5-1 and TRBJ1-4, with D unclear. Germline V lookup: CDR1 SGHRS, CDR2 YFSETQ. With 2 bases removed from V and 4 bases from J, the gap between germline ends came to 15 bases. The CDR3 sequence is 16 residues long. This CDR3 is CASSFREAAFNEKLFF. The CDR3 DNA reads as TGCGCCAGCAGCTTTCGGGAGGCAGCCTTTAATGAAAAACTGTTTTTT.

This chain uses TRBV30 with TRBJ1-5, with D perhaps matching TRBD1 (6 bases). Germline-derived CDR1 and CDR2 are GTSNPN and SVGIG (reference sequence). The CDR3 is 13 amino acids. V was shortened by 0 bases and J by 7 bases, with 10 bases between the two germline ends. DNA for the CDR3: TGTGCCTGGAGTGTAAAGGGGGGGCAGCCCCAGCATTTT. Protein sequence: CAWSVKGGQPQHF.

The V call is TRBV19, the J call TRBJ2-3; weak D call: TRBD2 (5 bases). Germline V gene data show CDR1 as LNHDA and CDR2 as SQIVND (reference sequence). The CDR3 spans 14 residues. V was shortened by 5 bases and J by 2 bases, with 11 bases between the two germline ends. CDR3: CASSSPGYTDTQYF. The DNA of the CDR3 is TGTGCCAGTAGTTCTCCGGGGTACACAGATACGCAGTATTTT.

V usage is TRBV5-1 and J usage is TRBJ1-6, with D possibly matching TRBD1 (5 bases). This CDR3 comprises 15 residues. V gave up 0 bases and J gave up 7 bases, with 11 bases separating them. Per the germline V gene, CDR1 is SGHRS and CDR2 is YFSETQ. In DNA form, the CDR3 reads TGCGCCAGCAGCTTGGCCGACAGTTGGAATTCACCCCTCCACTTT. Amino acid sequence: CASSLADSWNSPLHF.

The chain employs TRBV6-2 or TRBV6-3 and TRBJ1-1; D gene unclear. The V end was cut by 5 bases, the J end by 3 bases, with 10 bases between. CDR1 is MNHEY, CDR2 SVGEGT, per germline. This CDR3 contains 13 residues. For the CDR3, the DNA is TGTGCCAGCAGTCGCAACAGAGACACTGAAGCTTTCTTT. Protein: CASSRNRDTEAFF.

This chain joins TRBV7-3 and TRBJ1-1; 8 bases agree with TRBD1. The V and J ends lost 0 bases and 1 base, in that order; junction bases with no gene match: 1. The CDR3 loop spans 15 amino acids. Germline lookup yields CDR1 SGHTA and CDR2 FQGTGA. DNA of the CDR3: TGTGCCAGCAGCTTAACAGGACAGGGGAACACTGAAGCTTTCTTT. Protein sequence: CASSLTGQGNTEAFF.

This clone occurred once. The gene calls are TRBV9 and TRBJ2-1; TRBD1 is a possible D gene (5 bases). CDR3 length: 15 residues. CDR1 and CDR2 (germline): SGDLS, YYNGEE. The V end lost 5 bases, the J end lost 4 bases, and 16 bases lay between the germline ends. The CDR3: CASSRTQGVYNEQFF. The CDR3 DNA follows: TGTGCCAGCAGTCGTACCCAAGGGGTTTACAATGAGCAGTTCTTC.

The CDR3 DNA reads TGTGCCAGCAACGAGTATTCGGTTGCCGGGGAGCTGTTTTTT. Its translation is CASNEYSVAGELFF. This sequence joins TRBV2 and TRBJ2-2, with D hard to call. The V and J ends lost 7 bases and 6 bases respectively, with 15 bases between them. CDR1 SNHLY and CDR2 FYNNEI come from the germline V gene. This CDR3 has 14 amino acids. The entire variable domain, with the rest obtained from reference TRBV2 and TRBJ2-2, is as follows: EPEVTQTPSHQVTQMGQEVILRCVPISNHLYFYWYRQILGQKVEFLVSFYNNEISEKSEIFDDQFSVERPDGSNFTLKIRSTKLEDSAMYFCASNEYSVAGELFFGEGSRLTVL.

The chain links TRBV28 to TRBJ2-7; 9 bases line up with TRBD1. CDR1 is MDHEN, CDR2 SYDVKM, per germline. J gave up 4 bases and V 5 bases, and 6 bases lay outside the gene matches. The CDR3 is 14 amino acids. CDR3 sequence reads: CASSAPGTGYEQYF. For the CDR3, the DNA is TGTGCCAGCAGTGCTCCGGGGACAGGGTACGAGCAGTACTTC.

This chain uses TRBV3-1 (or the pseudogene TRBV3-2) with TRBJ2-2; D might be TRBD2 (5 bases). Germline V gene sequence: CDR1 LGHDT, CDR2 YNNKEL (reference sequence). The V end lost 1 base, the J end lost 4 bases, and 16 bases lay between the germline ends. The CDR3 has 17 amino acids. CDR3 protein: CASSQGFDIRGTGELFF. In DNA form, the CDR3 reads TGTGCCAGCAGCCAAGGGTTCGACATCCGGGGCACCGGGGAGCTGTTTTTT.

The chain combines TRBV20-1 with TRBJ2-7; possible D gene TRBD2, 5 bases. The CDR3 is 14 amino acids. Per the germline V gene, CDR1 is DFQATT and CDR2 is SNEGSKA (reference sequence). Trimming cost V 3 bases and J 0 bases, with 12 bases left between them. The CDR3 coding sequence is TGCAGTGCTAGTTCCCCGGGGAGCTCCTACGAGCAGTACTTC. This gives the protein CSASSPGSSYEQYF.

J is TRBJ2-5 and V is TRBV27, with 8 positions matching TRBD1. The trim removed 5 bases at V and 1 base at J, leaving 9 bases unmatched. The germline gives CDR1 MNHEY, CDR2 SMNVEV (reference sequence). CDR3 size: 16 residues. CDR3 residues: CASSATRGPLQETQYF. The CDR3 DNA sequence: TGTGCCAGCAGTGCAACCAGGGGGCCCCTCCAAGAGACCCAGTACTTC.

The chain couples TRBV11-2 to TRBJ1-2; D remains unclear. V was trimmed by 0 bases and J by 1 base, leaving 12 bases between them. CDR1 is SGHAT, CDR2 FQNNGV, per germline. The CDR3 is made up of 16 amino acids. The CDR3: CASSLEPGGLNYGYTF. The CDR3 DNA sequence: TGTGCCAGCAGCTTAGAGCCGGGAGGCCTTAACTATGGCTACACCTTC.